This T cell receptor beta chain came from a study of blood T cells in healthy people across ages. Study-wide findings and caveats: Versus aged donors, long-lived donors had higher diversity and more naive CD4+ cells. Diversity of TCR beta per million T cells declined in a roughly linear way with age.

Per germline, CDR1 GTSNPN and CDR2 SVGIG (reference sequence). This CDR3 is 15 amino acids long. The germline V and J ends were trimmed by 3 bases and 3 bases, with 15 bases remaining between them. Samples each had at least 5 micrograms of total RNA extracted. The use of a sample-barcoded 5' primer and a J-beta primer mix characterized a second PCR of 7 to 11 cycles. Paired-end reads containing CDR3 totaled no fewer than 2.5 million for each sample. TCRdb used MiXCR to reprocess the 5' RACE reads, holding one entry per CDR3 protein. The table records 600,000 to 850,000 distinct CDR3 sequences, about 40% of them present only once. About this clonotype itself: Its antigen is as yet unknown.

This chain connects TRBV30 to TRBJ1-5; perhaps TRBD1 as D (5 bases). Source material: blood. The clonotype was recovered from a woman aged 55-75 years in good health. DNA of the CDR3: TGTGCCTGGAGAGCGCAGGGATACCTCAATCAGCCCCAGCATTTT. It translates to CAWRAQGYLNQPQHF.